These T cell receptor beta chains were read from a single sample in a study of T cells in Graves' hyperthyroidism and ophthalmopathy. A single record per CDR3 protein comes from TCRdb applying MiXCR to the multiplex PCR reads. In the table there are a few hundred thousand distinct CDR3 sequences, roughly 15% of which are singletons. Source material: blood. The receptors shown here come from a woman aged 18-30 years with Graves' hyperthyroidism. CDR3s include the opening cysteine and the closing phenylalanine or tryptophan. D genes are given only for firm matches. Clone size is stated in some rows and not others, as once, few, many or a class when expanded.

J: TRBJ2-1; V: TRBV20-1; size: many; D: .; DNA: TGCAGTGCTAGAGATAGGGGGAGGACCTACAATGAGCAGTTCTTC; CDR3: CSARDRGRTYNEQFF
J: TRBJ1-1; V: TRBV12-3/TRBV12-4; size: .; D: .; DNA: TGTGCCAGCAGGCCGGGGGCCACTGGAGCTTTCTTT; CDR3: CASRPGATGAFF
J: TRBJ2-3; V: TRBV20-1; size: many; D: .; DNA: TGCAGTGCTAGGAGTCAGGCAGATACGCAGTATTTT; CDR3: CSARSQADTQYF
J: TRBJ2-5; V: TRBV4-1; size: few; D: TRBD1; DNA: TGCGCCAGCAGCCAAGATCCAGAAAGGGGGCTTAGGGAGACCCAGTACTTC; CDR3: CASSQDPERGLRETQYF
J: TRBJ1-2; V: TRBV28; size: few; D: TRBD1; DNA: TGTGCCAGCAGTCTGGGACAGGGTATTTCCTTC; CDR3: CASSLGQGISF
J: TRBJ1-2; V: TRBV3-1; size: many; D: .; DNA: TGTGCCAGCAGCCAATCAGGAGGGGAGGGCTATGGCTACACCTTC; CDR3: CASSQSGGEGYGYTF
J: TRBJ1-1; V: TRBV20-1; size: many; D: .; DNA: TGCAGTGCTAGAAGGGAGGCGAACACTGAAGCTTTCTTT; CDR3: CSARREANTEAFF
J: TRBJ1-5; V: TRBV28; size: .; D: .; DNA: TGTGCCAGCAGCCGTCGACGGACTAATCAGCCCCAGCATTTT; CDR3: CASSRRRTNQPQHF
J: TRBJ2-2; V: TRBV4-1; size: .; D: TRBD2; DNA: TGCGCCAGCACGGCGGGACTAGCGGGAGGGGTCGGGGAGCTGTTTTTT; CDR3: CASTAGLAGGVGELFF
J: TRBJ2-3; V: TRBV5-4; size: .; D: TRBD2; DNA: TGTGCCAGCAGCCCCAGCGGGAGCGGCGATACGCAGTATTTT; CDR3: CASSPSGSGDTQYF
J: TRBJ2-1; V: TRBV29-1; size: .; D: .; DNA: TGCAGCGTTGAAGCGGGATGGTCCTTCAATGAGCAGTTCTTC; CDR3: CSVEAGWSFNEQFF
J: TRBJ2-5; V: TRBV4-2; size: .; D: .; DNA: TGTGCCAGCAGCCAAGAGACAGACCAAGAGACCCAGTACTTC; CDR3: CASSQETDQETQYF
J: TRBJ2-1; V: TRBV12-3/TRBV12-4; size: many; D: .; DNA: TGTGCCAGCAGGAAGGCCAATGAGCAGTTCTTC; CDR3: CASRKANEQFF
J: TRBJ2-3; V: TRBV20-1; size: many; D: TRBD1; DNA: TGCAGTGCCCGTCCGACAGGGGGCGCTGAAGATACGCAGTATTTT; CDR3: CSARPTGGAEDTQYF
J: TRBJ2-3; V: TRBV11-2; size: many; D: .; DNA: TGTGCCAGCAGCTTTCTTTTTCGACGCGCAGATACGCAGTATTTT; CDR3: CASSFLFRRADTQYF
J: TRBJ2-1; V: TRBV5-1; size: .; D: .; DNA: TGCGCCAGCAGCTTCGTCGGGAGCTCCTACAATGAGCAGTTCTTC; CDR3: CASSFVGSSYNEQFF
J: TRBJ2-2; V: TRBV7-3; size: .; D: .; DNA: TGTGCCAGCAGCTTATCGGCTTTGAGTACCGGGGAGCTGTTTTTT; CDR3: CASSLSALSTGELFF
J: TRBJ1-5; V: TRBV12-3/TRBV12-4; size: many; D: .; DNA: TGTGCCAGCAGTTTGAGCAGGGTAGGAAATCAGCCCCAGCATTTT; CDR3: CASSLSRVGNQPQHF
J: TRBJ2-7; V: TRBV27; size: many; D: TRBD1; DNA: TGTGCCAGCAGCTCACGAAACCCCAGGGGGACAGGGAAGACCTACGAGCAGTACTTC; CDR3: CASSSRNPRGTGKTYEQYF
J: TRBJ2-5; V: TRBV6-5; size: .; D: .; DNA: TGTGCCAGCAGTTACGGTTATGGTGAGACCCAGTACTTC; CDR3: CASSYGYGETQYF
J: TRBJ2-2; V: TRBV18; size: many; D: .; DNA: TGTGCCAGCTCCTATAGCGGTACCGGGGAGCTGTTTTTT; CDR3: CASSYSGTGELFF
J: TRBJ1-3; V: TRBV7-9; size: .; D: .; DNA: TGTGCCAGCAGCTTAGTCGGACTGCCCTCTGGAAACACCATATATTTT; CDR3: CASSLVGLPSGNTIYF
J: TRBJ2-1; V: TRBV11-2; size: .; D: .; DNA: TGTGCCAGCAGCCCCGAGTGGGGCAATGAGCAGTTCTTC; CDR3: CASSPEWGNEQFF
J: TRBJ1-2; V: TRBV3-1; size: many; D: .; DNA: TGTGCCAGCAGCCAGGACGCCGGCTACACCTTC; CDR3: CASSQDAGYTF
J: TRBJ2-3; V: TRBV28; size: .; D: TRBD1; DNA: TGTGCCAGCAGTTTTGGGACAGGGCCCACAGATACGCAGTATTTT; CDR3: CASSFGTGPTDTQYF
J: TRBJ2-3; V: TRBV11-3; size: many; D: .; DNA: TGTGCCAGCAGCTTAGGTCCCTCCCGGAGCACAGATACGCAGTATTTT; CDR3: CASSLGPSRSTDTQYF
J: TRBJ1-5; V: TRBV10-3; size: many; D: TRBD1; DNA: TGTGCCATCAGCCAGACAGGGGAGGGGGATCAGCCCCAGCATTTT; CDR3: CAISQTGEGDQPQHF
J: TRBJ1-5; V: TRBV9; size: few; D: TRBD1; DNA: TGTGCCAGCAGCGTAGGGCAGGGGGAACAGCCCCAGCATTTT; CDR3: CASSVGQGEQPQHF
J: TRBJ2-3; V: TRBV20-1; size: many; D: .; DNA: TGCAGTGCTAGAGATCCGGGGATTAGCACAGATACGCAGTATTTT; CDR3: CSARDPGISTDTQYF
J: TRBJ2-2; V: TRBV20-1; size: few; D: TRBD1; DNA: TGCAGTGCTAGCTCTCGGACAGGTCCCGGGGAGCTGTTTTTT; CDR3: CSASSRTGPGELFF
J: TRBJ1-2; V: TRBV28; size: .; D: .; DNA: TGTGCCAGCAGTTTATCTGGGGAGGGAGGTGGCTACACCTTC; CDR3: CASSLSGEGGGYTF
J: TRBJ1-1; V: TRBV6-2/TRBV6-3; size: many; D: TRBD1; DNA: TGTGCCAGCAAGGGACAGACCAACACTGAAGCTTTCTTT; CDR3: CASKGQTNTEAFF
J: TRBJ2-7; V: TRBV4-1; size: few; D: .; DNA: TGCGCCAGCAGCCTCGGGAGGGGGCAAGAGCAGTACTTC; CDR3: CASSLGRGQEQYF
J: TRBJ1-5; V: TRBV20-1; size: few; D: .; DNA: TGCAGTGCTAAAGACACTAGCAATCAGCCCCAGCATTTT; CDR3: CSAKDTSNQPQHF
J: TRBJ2-1; V: TRBV9; size: .; D: .; DNA: TGTGCCAGCAGCACAGGTGGAGGGAGCAATGAGCAGTTCTTC; CDR3: CASSTGGGSNEQFF
J: TRBJ2-1; V: TRBV5-1; size: few; D: TRBD1; DNA: TGCGCCAGCAGCCCTGGACAGGGGGCGCGGTCCAATGAGCAGTTCTTC; CDR3: CASSPGQGARSNEQFF
J: TRBJ2-7; V: TRBV6-6; size: .; D: TRBD2; DNA: TGTGCCAGCAGTTACTATAGCGGGAGGGTAGACGAGCAGTACTTC; CDR3: CASSYYSGRVDEQYF
J: TRBJ1-2; V: TRBV3-1; size: .; D: .; DNA: TGTGCCAGCAGCCAGCTGGGACACCCGCAACAGGGTGGCTACACCTTC; CDR3: CASSQLGHPQQGGYTF
J: TRBJ1-2; V: TRBV12-3/TRBV12-4; size: many; D: TRBD1; DNA: TGTGCCAGCAGTCGGGGACAGCTCATTGGCTACACCTTC; CDR3: CASSRGQLIGYTF